The clone carrying this TCR beta chain was detected only once. The CDR3 is made up of 15 amino acids. Per the germline V gene, CDR1 is MGHRA and CDR2 is YSYEKL. V lost 0 bases to trimming and J lost 7 bases; unmatched junction nucleotides: 8. In the original workflow: Amplified reference gene primers provided the basis for estimating nucleated cell counts. The data were produced by immunoSEQ multiplex PCR, yet TCRdb's version contains in-frame clones alone and is incomplete. V, J and clone size derive from that table, while D and trimming were established from the DNA sequence. The sample carries some 230,000 clones, 80% to 85% recorded once. This entry belongs to a study of blood T cell repertoires in COVID-19. In the study overall: COVID-19 samples collected from the United States, Italy and Spain covered acute and convalescent phases. PBMCs, B-cell-depleted T cells, or T cells were the source of the cDNA or gDNA that made up the material.

The chain employs TRBV4-1 and TRBJ1-2; TRBD1 matches at 7 bases. This clonotype was obtained from a woman aged 60-75 years with acute or convalescent COVID-19. What was sequenced was peripheral blood. The CDR3 region has the DNA TGCGCCAGCAGCCAAGATCCGTCAGGGGGAAGTGGCTACACCTTC. Its protein is CASSQDPSGGSGYTF.